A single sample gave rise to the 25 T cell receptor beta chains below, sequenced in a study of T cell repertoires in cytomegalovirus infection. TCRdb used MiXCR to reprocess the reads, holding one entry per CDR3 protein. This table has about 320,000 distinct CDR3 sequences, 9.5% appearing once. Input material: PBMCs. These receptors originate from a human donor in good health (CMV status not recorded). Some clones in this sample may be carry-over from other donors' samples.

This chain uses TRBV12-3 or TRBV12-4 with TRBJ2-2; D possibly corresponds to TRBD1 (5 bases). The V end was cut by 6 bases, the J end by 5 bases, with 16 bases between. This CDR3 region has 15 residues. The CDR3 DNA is TGTGCCAGCAGCCGTTGGGGCGAGGAGACCGGGGAGCTGTTTTTT. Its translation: CASSRWGEETGELFF.

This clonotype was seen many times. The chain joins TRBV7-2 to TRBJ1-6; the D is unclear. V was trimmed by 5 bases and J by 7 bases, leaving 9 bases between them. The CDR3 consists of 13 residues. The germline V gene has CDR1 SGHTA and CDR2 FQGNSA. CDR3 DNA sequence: TGTGCCAGCAGCCAGTCTAGGAATTCACCCCTCCACTTT. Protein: CASSQSRNSPLHF.

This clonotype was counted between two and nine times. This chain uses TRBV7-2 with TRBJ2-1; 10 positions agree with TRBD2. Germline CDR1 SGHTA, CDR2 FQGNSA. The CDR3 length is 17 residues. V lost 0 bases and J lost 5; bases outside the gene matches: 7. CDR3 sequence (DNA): TGTGCCAGCAGCTTAGCGTGGCAGCGGGGGGGCCACAATGAGCAGTTCTTC. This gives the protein CASSLAWQRGGHNEQFF.

The chain's CDR3 is CASSLWTGDEAFF. In DNA, the CDR3 is TGTGCCAGCAGTTTATGGACCGGGGATGAAGCTTTCTTT. This sequence joins TRBV27 and TRBJ1-1, with D unclear. V dropped 1 base and J dropped 7 bases, with 10 bases sitting between them. CDR3 length equals 13 residues. CDR1 and CDR2 (germline): MNHEY, SMNVEV (reference sequence).

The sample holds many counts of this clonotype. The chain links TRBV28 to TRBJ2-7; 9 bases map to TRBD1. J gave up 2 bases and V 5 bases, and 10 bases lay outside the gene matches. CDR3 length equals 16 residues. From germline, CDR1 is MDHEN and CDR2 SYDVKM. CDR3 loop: CASSGEGQGDAYEQYF. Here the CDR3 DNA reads TGTGCCAGCAGTGGTGAGGGACAGGGAGACGCCTACGAGCAGTACTTC.

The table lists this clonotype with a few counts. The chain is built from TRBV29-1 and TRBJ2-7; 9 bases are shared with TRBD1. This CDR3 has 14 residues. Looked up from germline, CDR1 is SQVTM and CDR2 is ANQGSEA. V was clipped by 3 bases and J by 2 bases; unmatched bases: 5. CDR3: CSVDRGQGTYEQYF. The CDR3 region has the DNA TGCAGCGTTGATAGGGGACAGGGAACCTACGAGCAGTACTTC.

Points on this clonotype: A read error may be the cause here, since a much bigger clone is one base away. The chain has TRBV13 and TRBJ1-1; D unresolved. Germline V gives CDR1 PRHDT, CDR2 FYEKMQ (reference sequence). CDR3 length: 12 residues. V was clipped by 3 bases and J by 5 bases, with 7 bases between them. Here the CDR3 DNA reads TGTGCCAGCAGCTTCGGGGAGACTGAAGCTTTCTTT. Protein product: CASSFGETEAFF.

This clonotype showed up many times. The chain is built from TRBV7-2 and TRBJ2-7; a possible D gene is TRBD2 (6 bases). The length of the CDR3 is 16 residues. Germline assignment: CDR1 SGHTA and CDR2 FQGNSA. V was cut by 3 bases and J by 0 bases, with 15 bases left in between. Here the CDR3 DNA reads TGTGCCAGCAGCTTTGGCGGGGCCGGTTCCTCCTACGAGCAGTACTTC. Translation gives CASSFGGAGSSYEQYF.

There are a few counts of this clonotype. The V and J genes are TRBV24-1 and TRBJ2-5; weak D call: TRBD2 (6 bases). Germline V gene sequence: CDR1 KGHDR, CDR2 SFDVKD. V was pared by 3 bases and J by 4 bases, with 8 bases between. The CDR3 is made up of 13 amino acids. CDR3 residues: CATSDGGLETQYF. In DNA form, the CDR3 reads TGTGCCACCAGTGATGGAGGGCTAGAGACCCAGTACTTC.

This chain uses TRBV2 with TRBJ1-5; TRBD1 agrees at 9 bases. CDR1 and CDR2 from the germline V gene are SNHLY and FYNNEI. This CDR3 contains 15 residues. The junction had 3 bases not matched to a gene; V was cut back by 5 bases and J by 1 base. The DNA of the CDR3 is TGTGCCAGCAGTAGGGACAGGGTAAGCAATCAGCCCCAGCATTTT. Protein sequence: CASSRDRVSNQPQHF. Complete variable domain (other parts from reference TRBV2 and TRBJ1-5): EPEVTQTPSHQVTQMGQEVILRCVPISNHLYFYWYRQILGQKVEFLVSFYNNEISEKSEIFDDQFSVERPDGSNFTLKIRSTKLEDSAMYFCASSRDRVSNQPQHFGDGTRLSIL.

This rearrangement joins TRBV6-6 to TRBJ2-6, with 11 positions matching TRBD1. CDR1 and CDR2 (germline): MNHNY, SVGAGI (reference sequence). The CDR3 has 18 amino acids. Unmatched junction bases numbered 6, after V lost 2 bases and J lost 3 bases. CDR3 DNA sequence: TGTGCCAGCAGTTACAGTATGGGACAGGGGGTTGGGGCCAACGTCCTGACTTTC. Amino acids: CASSYSMGQGVGANVLTF.

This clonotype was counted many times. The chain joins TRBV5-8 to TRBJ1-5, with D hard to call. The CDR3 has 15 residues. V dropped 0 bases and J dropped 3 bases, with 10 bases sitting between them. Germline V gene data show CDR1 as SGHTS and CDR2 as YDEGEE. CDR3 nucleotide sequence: TGTGCCAGCAGCTTGGGTCAGAAGATCAATCAGCCCCAGCATTTT. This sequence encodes CASSLGQKINQPQHF.

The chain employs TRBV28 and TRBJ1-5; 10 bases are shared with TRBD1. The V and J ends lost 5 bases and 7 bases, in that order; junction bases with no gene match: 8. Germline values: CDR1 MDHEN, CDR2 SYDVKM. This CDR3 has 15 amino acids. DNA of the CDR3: TGTGCCAGCAGTCCATCGGGACAGGGGTTGCAGCCCCAGCATTTT. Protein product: CASSPSGQGLQPQHF. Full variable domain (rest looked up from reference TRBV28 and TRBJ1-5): DVKVTQSSRYLVKRTGEKVFLECVQDMDHENMFWYRQDPGLGLRLIYFSYDVKMKEKGDIPEGYSVSREKKERFSLILESASTNQTSMYLCASSPSGQGLQPQHFGDGTRLSIL.

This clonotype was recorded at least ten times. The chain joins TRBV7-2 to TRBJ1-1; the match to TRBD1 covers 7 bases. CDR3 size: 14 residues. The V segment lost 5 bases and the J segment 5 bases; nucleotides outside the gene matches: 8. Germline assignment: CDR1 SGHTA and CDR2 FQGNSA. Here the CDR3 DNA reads TGTGCCAGCAGCCCAGGGGGGAGATTTACTGAAGCTTTCTTT. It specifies CASSPGGRFTEAFF. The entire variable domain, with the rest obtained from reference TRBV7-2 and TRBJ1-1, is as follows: GAGVSQSPSNKVTEKGKDVELRCDPISGHTALYWYRQSLGQGLEFLIYFQGNSAPDKSGLPSDRFSAERTGGSVSTLTIQRTQQEDSAVYLCASSPGGRFTEAFFGQGTRLTVV.

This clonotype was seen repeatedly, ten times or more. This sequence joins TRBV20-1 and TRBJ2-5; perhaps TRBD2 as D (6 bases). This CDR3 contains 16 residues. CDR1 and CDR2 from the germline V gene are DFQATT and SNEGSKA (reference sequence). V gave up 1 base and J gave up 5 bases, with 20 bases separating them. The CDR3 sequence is CSARGSVAEGRETQYF. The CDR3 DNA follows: TGCAGTGCTAGAGGGTCCGTGGCGGAGGGACGGGAGACCCAGTACTTC.

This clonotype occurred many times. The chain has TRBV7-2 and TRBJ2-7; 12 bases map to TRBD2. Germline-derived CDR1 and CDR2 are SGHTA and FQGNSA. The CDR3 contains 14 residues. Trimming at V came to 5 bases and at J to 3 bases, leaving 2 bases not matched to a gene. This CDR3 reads CASSILAGGYEQYF. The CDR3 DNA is TGTGCCAGCAGCATACTAGCGGGAGGCTACGAGCAGTACTTC.

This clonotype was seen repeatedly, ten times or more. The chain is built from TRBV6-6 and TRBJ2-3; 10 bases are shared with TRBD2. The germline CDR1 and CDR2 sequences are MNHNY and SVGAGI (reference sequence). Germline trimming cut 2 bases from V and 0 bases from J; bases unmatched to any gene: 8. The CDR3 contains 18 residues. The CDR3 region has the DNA TGTGCCAGCAGTTACAGTGGGCCTAGCGGGAGTAGCACAGATACGCAGTATTTT. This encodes CASSYSGPSGSSTDTQYF.

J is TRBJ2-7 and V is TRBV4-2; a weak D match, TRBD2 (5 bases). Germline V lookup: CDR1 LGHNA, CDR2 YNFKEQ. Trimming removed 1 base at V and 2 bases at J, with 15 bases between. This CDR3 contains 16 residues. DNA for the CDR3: TGTGCCAGCAGCCAAGTGGAGGAAATAGGCACCTACGAGCAGTACTTC. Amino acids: CASSQVEEIGTYEQYF.

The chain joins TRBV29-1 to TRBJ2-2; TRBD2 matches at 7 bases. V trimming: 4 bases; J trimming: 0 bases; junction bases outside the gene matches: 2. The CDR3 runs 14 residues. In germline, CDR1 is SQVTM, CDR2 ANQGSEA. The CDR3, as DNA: TGCAGCGTTGTGAGCGGGGCGAACACCGGGGAGCTGTTTTTT. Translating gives CSVVSGANTGELFF.

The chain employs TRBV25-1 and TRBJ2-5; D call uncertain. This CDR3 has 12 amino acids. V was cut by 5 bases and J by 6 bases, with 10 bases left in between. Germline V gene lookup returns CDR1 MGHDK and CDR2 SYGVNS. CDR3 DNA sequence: TGTGCCAGCAGTATCGGCCCGAAGACCCAGTACTTC. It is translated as CASSIGPKTQYF. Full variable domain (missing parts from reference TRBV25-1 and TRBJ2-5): EADIYQTPRYLVIGTGKKITLECSQTMGHDKMYWYQQDPGMELHLIHYSYGVNSTEKGDLSSESTVSRIRTEHFPLTLESARPSHTSQYLCASSIGPKTQYFGPGTRLLVL.

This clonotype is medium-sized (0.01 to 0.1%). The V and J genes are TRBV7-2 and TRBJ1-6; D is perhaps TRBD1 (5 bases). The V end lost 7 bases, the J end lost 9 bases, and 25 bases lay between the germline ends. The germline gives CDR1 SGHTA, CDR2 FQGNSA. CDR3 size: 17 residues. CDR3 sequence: CASTEDFRRGKGSPLHF. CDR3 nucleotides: TGTGCCAGCACCGAAGATTTTAGAAGGGGCAAAGGTTCACCCCTCCACTTT. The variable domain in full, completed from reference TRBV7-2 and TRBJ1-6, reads GAGVSQSPSNKVTEKGKDVELRCDPISGHTALYWYRQSLGQGLEFLIYFQGNSAPDKSGLPSDRFSAERTGGSVSTLTIQRTQQEDSAVYLCASTEDFRRGKGSPLHFGNGTRLTVT.

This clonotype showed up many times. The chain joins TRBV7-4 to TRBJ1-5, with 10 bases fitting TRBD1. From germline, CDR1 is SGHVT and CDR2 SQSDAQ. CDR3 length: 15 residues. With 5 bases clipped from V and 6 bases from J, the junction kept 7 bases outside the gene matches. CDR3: CASSHSGQGVQPQHF. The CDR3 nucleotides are TGTGCCAGCAGCCATAGCGGACAGGGGGTTCAGCCCCAGCATTTT.

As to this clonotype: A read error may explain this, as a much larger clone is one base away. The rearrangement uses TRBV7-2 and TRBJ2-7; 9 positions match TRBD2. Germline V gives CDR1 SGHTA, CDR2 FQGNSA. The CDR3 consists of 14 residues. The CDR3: CASSLGLAEYERYF. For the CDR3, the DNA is TGTGCCAGCAGCTTAGGACTAGCGGAATACGAGCGGTACTTC.

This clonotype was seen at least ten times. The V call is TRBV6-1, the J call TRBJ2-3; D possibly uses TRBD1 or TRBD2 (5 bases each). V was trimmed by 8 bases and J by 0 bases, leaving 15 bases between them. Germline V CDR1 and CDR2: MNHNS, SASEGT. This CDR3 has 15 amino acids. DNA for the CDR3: TGTGCCAGCGCCTCGTCGGGGCTGAGCACAGATACGCAGTATTTT. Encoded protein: CASASSGLSTDTQYF.

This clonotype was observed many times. CDR3 bases: TGTGCCAGCAAGGCATCATGGGGTGGCTACACCTTC. Amino acid sequence: CASKASWGGYTF. This sequence joins TRBV6-6 and TRBJ1-2; D is uncertain. CDR1 is MNHNY, CDR2 SVGAGI, per germline (reference sequence). The CDR3 is 12 residues long. The V end was cut by 7 bases, the J end by 7 bases, with 13 bases between.